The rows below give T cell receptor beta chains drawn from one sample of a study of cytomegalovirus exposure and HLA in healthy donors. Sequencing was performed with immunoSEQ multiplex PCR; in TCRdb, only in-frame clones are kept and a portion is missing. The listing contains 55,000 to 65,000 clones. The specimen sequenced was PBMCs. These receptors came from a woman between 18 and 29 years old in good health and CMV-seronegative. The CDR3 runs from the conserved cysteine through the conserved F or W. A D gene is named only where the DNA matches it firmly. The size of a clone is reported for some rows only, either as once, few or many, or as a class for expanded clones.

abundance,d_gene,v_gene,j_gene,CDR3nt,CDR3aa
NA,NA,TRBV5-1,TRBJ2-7,TGCGCCAGCAGCTTGGAGTCCGATAGCTCCTACGAGCAGTACTTC,CASSLESDSSYEQYF
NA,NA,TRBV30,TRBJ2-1,TGTGCCTGGGGGGGGGCCCCTTCTTACAATGAGCAGTTCTTC,CAWGGAPSYNEQFF
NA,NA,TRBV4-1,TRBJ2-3,TGCGCCAGCAGCCAAGAGGGCCGGAGCACAGATACGCAGTATTTT,CASSQEGRSTDTQYF
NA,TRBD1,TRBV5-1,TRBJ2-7,TGCGCCAGCAGAATTGGCCAATACCGGGACAGTTCCGCCGAGCAGTACTTC,CASRIGQYRDSSAEQYF
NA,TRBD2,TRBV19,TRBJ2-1,TGTGCCAGTAGTCCCCGCCACCTAGCGGGGGGGTACAATGAGCAGTTCTTC,CASSPRHLAGGYNEQFF
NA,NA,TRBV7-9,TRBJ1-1,TGTGCCAGCACCCCGGCAGGTACAGCCAACACTGAAGCTTTCTTT,CASTPAGTANTEAFF
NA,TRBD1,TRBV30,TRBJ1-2,TGTGCCTGGAGCTTTTTCTTGACAGGGGTTGACTATGGCTACACCTTC,CAWSFFLTGVDYGYTF
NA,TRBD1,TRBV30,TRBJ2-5,TGTGCCTGGAGTGTAAAAGGACAGGGAAGGAGAGAGACCCAGTACTTC,CAWSVKGQGRRETQYF
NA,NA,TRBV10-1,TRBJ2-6,TGCGCCAGCAGTGAGCGGGGGACTGGGGCCAACGTCCTGACTTTC,CASSERGTGANVLTF
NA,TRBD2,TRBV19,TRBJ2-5,TGTGCCAGTAGTATAGGGCCCGGGACTAGCGGGAGGGGAGGGGGAGTTGAGACCCAGTACTTC,CASSIGPGTSGRGGGVETQYF
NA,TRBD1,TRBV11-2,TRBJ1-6,TGTGCCAGCAGCTCGACAGGGGTACGATCACCCCTCCACTTT,CASSSTGVRSPLHF
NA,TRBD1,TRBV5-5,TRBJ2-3,TGTGCCAGCAGCTTAACAGGGACAGGCACAGATACGCAGTATTTT,CASSLTGTGTDTQYF
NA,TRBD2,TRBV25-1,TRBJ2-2,TGTGCCAGCAGTGGAACTAGCGGGAGAGAGGTCGGGGAGCTGTTTTTT,CASSGTSGREVGELFF
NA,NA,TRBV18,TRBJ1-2,TGTGCCAGCTCACCACGGGGGGGCTATGGCTACACCTTC,CASSPRGGYGYTF
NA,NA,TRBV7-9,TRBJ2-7,TGTGCCAGCAGCTCCGCCGTCGGGGAACATTACTTC,CASSSAVGEHYF
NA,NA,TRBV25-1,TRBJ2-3,TGTGCCAGCAGTGCAGTCACAGATACGCAGTATTTT,CASSAVTDTQYF
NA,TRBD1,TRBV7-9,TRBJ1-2,TGTGCCAGCAGCTGGGACAGGGGTGGCTACACCTTC,CASSWDRGGYTF
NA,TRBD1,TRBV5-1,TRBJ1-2,TGCGCCAGCAGGACAGGGGGCGAATATGGCTACACCTTC,CASRTGGEYGYTF
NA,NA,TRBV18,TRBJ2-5,TGTGCCAGCTCACCAGCGTTCACCCAAGAGACCCAGTACTTC,CASSPAFTQETQYF
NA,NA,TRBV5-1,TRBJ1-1,TGCGCCAGCAGCTTGGAAGCGACTGAAGCTTTCTTT,CASSLEATEAFF
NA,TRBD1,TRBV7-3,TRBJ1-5,TGTGCCAGCAGCTTAGGCCCCGGGACAGCCCAGCATTTT,CASSLGPGTAQHF
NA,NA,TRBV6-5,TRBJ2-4,TGTGCCAGCAGTTTACCGGGAGAAAACATTCAGTACTTC,CASSLPGENIQYF
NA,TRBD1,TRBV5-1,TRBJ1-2,TGCGCCAGCAGCCCCCGCGGGGGACAGGGGGCAGGAGGCTACACCTTC,CASSPRGGQGAGGYTF
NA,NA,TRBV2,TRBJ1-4,TGTGCCAGCAGTGATAGTGGGTGGAGGGAAAAACTGTTTTTT,CASSDSGWREKLFF
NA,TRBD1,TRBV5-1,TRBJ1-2,TGCGCCAGCAGCTTGGGACAGGGAAACTATGGCTACACCTTC,CASSLGQGNYGYTF
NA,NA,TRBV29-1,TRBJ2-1,TGCAGCGTTGAAGATCCGGAGTACAATGAGCAGTTCTTC,CSVEDPEYNEQFF
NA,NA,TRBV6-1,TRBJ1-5,TGTGCCAGCAGTGAAGCAGGGGGGGATCAGCCCCAGCATTTT,CASSEAGGDQPQHF
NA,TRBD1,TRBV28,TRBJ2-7,TGTGCCAGCAGTTTTGGGACAGGGAGAACCTACGAGCAGTACTTC,CASSFGTGRTYEQYF
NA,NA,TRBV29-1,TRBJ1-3,TGCAGCGTTGAAGGCAGAAGCTCTGGAAACACCATATATTTT,CSVEGRSSGNTIYF
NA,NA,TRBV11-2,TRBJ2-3,TGTGCCAGCAGCTTAGCCCCTCTAAGAAGCGATACGCAGTATTTT,CASSLAPLRSDTQYF
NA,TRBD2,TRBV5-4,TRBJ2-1,TGTGCCAGCAGCTTTGCAGCGGGAGGGCCGGGTGAGCAGTTCTTC,CASSFAAGGPGEQFF
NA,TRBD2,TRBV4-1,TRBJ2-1,TGCGCCAGCAGCCAAGAGCCTAGCGGGAGTATGGACAATGAGCAGTTCTTC,CASSQEPSGSMDNEQFF
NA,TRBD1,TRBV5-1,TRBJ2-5,TGCGCCAGCAGCTTGGTTCCAGGGGGACAAGAGACCCAGTACTTC,CASSLVPGGQETQYF
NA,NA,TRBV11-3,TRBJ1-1,TGTGCCAGCACTACCAGGGGTGAGGACACTGAAGCTTTCTTT,CASTTRGEDTEAFF
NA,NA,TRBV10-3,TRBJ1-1,TGTGCCACCGGAGTGGGGGGAGGGAAAAACACTGAAGCTTTCTTT,CATGVGGGKNTEAFF
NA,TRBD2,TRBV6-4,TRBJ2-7,TGTGCCAGCAGTCTTAGCGGGGACTCCTACGAGCAGTACTTC,CASSLSGDSYEQYF
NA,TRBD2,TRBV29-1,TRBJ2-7,TGCAGCGTTGAAGACGCTGACCCGGAGCGGGAGACGGGCTACGAGCAGTACTTC,CSVEDADPERETGYEQYF
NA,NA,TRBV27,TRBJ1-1,TGTGCCAGCAGTTTATTACCCCCTGTCGGGGCTTTCTTT,CASSLLPPVGAFF
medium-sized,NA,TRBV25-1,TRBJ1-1,TGTGCCAGCAGATCCTCGGGGGAGACTGAAGCTTTCTTT,CASRSSGETEAFF
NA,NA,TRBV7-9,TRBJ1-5,TGTGCCAGCAGCTTAGACGAGGGTCAGCCCCAGCATTTT,CASSLDEGQPQHF
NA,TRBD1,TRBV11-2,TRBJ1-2,TGTGCCAGCAGCTTAATCTTTACAGGGGGCAGCTATGGCTACACCTTC,CASSLIFTGGSYGYTF
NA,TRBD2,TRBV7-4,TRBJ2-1,TGTGCCAGCAGCTCTAATGATGGGACTAGCACACTGTTCTACAATGAGCAGTTCTTC,CASSSNDGTSTLFYNEQFF
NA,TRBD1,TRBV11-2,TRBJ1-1,TGTGCCAGCAGCTTACCGACAGGGAGGACTGAAGCTTTCTTT,CASSLPTGRTEAFF
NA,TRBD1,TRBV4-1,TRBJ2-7,TGCGCCAGCAGCCAAGTAACAGGGGCCGGGTACGAGCAGTACTTC,CASSQVTGAGYEQYF
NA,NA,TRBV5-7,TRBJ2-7,TGTGCCAGCAGCTTGGACCGAGAGCGGAGCTCCTACGAGCAGTACTTC,CASSLDRERSSYEQYF